This entry lists 28 T cell receptor beta chains sequenced from one sample in a study of tumor-infiltrating lymphocytes in primary liver carcinoma. Starting material of 500 ng total RNA yielded TCR beta cDNA via a constant-region primer. Three nested multiplex PCR rounds, a slightly modified ARM-PCR, produced the libraries for TCR beta. Researchers ran the first two PCR rounds for about 11 cycles each with TRBV1-TRBV30 forward primers and a C-beta reverse primer. TCRdb reprocessed the multiplex PCR reads with MiXCR, giving one entry per CDR3 protein. The sample has 75,000 to 80,000 distinct CDR3 sequences; 69% are singletons. Total RNA and DNA came together from 20-30 mg of bulk tissue without cell sorting. The sequenced sample consisted of tumor-adjacent normal liver tissue. These receptors came from a middle-aged man with primary liver carcinoma and hepatitis B virus infection.

This clonotype came up once. The rearrangement links TRBV19 to TRBJ1-1; D not resolved. V was shortened by 3 bases and J by 7 bases, with 12 bases between the two germline ends. The CDR3 contains 13 residues. From germline, CDR1 is LNHDA and CDR2 SQIVND (reference sequence). Here the CDR3 DNA reads TGTGCCAGTAGTATGGTGCACCTCAGTGAAGCTTTCTTT. Its translation: CASSMVHLSEAFF.

This clonotype was seen at least ten times. The V and J genes are TRBV28 and TRBJ2-7; 9 nucleotides match TRBD1. The ends lost 8 bases at V and 5 bases at J; junction bases unmatched: 4. The CDR3 has 12 residues. Germline loops: CDR1 MDHEN, CDR2 SYDVKM. CDR3 sequence reads: CASVGQGHEQYF. The CDR3 DNA reads as TGTGCCAGCGTGGGACAGGGCCACGAGCAGTACTTC.

Of note for this clonotype: Relative to the germline gene, one junction end is altered; a read error may explain this. In DNA form, the CDR3 reads TGCGCCAGCACCCAAGATTGCCGAAATTACCCTCAAGAGACCCAGTACTTC. It codes for CASTQDCRNYPQETQYF. V usage is TRBV4-1 and J usage is TRBJ2-5; D is ambiguous. Germline V CDR1 and CDR2: MGHRA, YSYEKL. The CDR3 covers 17 residues.

As to this clonotype: The CDR3 does not end in the conserved phenylalanine or tryptophan, so this is likely a read error. The chain links TRBV13 to TRBJ1-2, with TRBD1 as a possible D gene (5 bases). This CDR3 region has 15 residues. V lost 5 bases, J lost 7 bases, and 20 bases lay in between. Germline loops: CDR1 PRHDT, CDR2 FYEKMQ (reference sequence). The CDR3 DNA follows: TGTGCCAGCAGCGGCCGGAGCAGGGATTTCTGTGGCTACACCTTA. It yields the protein CASSGRSRDFCGYTL.

With respect to this clonotype: The DNA is omitted, as the CDR3 cannot be located on it reliably, and the CDR3 follows TCRdb's listing. The V and J genes are TRBV5-1 and TRBJ2-1; the table's D call, TRBD1, was not checked against the DNA. Per the germline V gene, CDR1 is SGHRS and CDR2 is YFSETQ. The CDR3 has 12 amino acids, counting both end residues. This chain's CDR3 is CANSSYRCEQFF.

This clonotype showed up many times. V is TRBV12-3 or TRBV12-4 and J is TRBJ2-5; D is possibly TRBD1 or TRBD2 (5 bases each). V was shortened by 3 bases and J by 3 bases, with 14 bases between the two germline ends. The CDR3 is 15 amino acids. CDR3 sequence (DNA): TGTGCCAGCAGTTTTTCTCCGGGGCTAAAAGAGACCCAGTACTTC. This sequence encodes CASSFSPGLKETQYF.

This clonotype was seen ten or more times. V gene TRBV28 combines with J gene TRBJ1-1, with 9 bases identical to TRBD1. The CDR3 runs to 15 residues. Germline lookup yields CDR1 MDHEN and CDR2 SYDVKM. The ends lost 3 bases at V and 7 bases at J; junction bases unmatched: 9. The CDR3 here is CASSFPGQGRYEAFF. The CDR3 bases are TGTGCCAGCAGTTTCCCGGGACAGGGACGATATGAAGCTTTCTTT.

The genes are TRBV12-3 or TRBV12-4 and TRBJ2-7; 12 bases match TRBD2. CDR3 size: 15 residues. V lost 8 bases, J lost 7 bases, and 12 bases stayed unmatched. DNA of the CDR3: TGTGCCAGCGGTTCCCCCGGACTAGCGGGAAAGGAGCAGTACTTC. It yields the protein CASGSPGLAGKEQYF.

The chain recombines TRBV5-5 with TRBJ2-5, with 8 bases fitting TRBD2. The V and J ends lost 4 bases and 5 bases, in that order; junction bases with no gene match: 7. The germline V gene has CDR1 SGHKS and CDR2 YYEKEE (reference sequence). This CDR3 has 14 amino acids. The DNA for the CDR3 is TGTGCCAGCAGCCTCAGCGGGAGACCGGAGACCCAGTACTTC. Translation gives CASSLSGRPETQYF. The variable domain in full, completed from reference TRBV5-5 and TRBJ2-5, reads DAGVTQSPTHLIKTRGQQVTLRCSPISGHKSVSWYQQVLGQGPQFIFQYYEKEERGRGNFPDRFSARQFPNYSSELNVNALLLGDSALYLCASSLSGRPETQYFGPGTRLLVL.

The chain combines TRBV29-1 with TRBJ2-5; the match to TRBD1 covers 9 bases. Losses at the gene ends were 1 base for V and 9 bases for J; bases not matched to a gene: 9. CDR3 length: 14 amino acids. Germline V gene sequence: CDR1 SQVTM, CDR2 ANQGSEA. CDR3 loop: CSVEGQGVGQSQYF. CDR3 nucleotide sequence: TGCAGCGTTGAAGGACAGGGGGTGGGACAGTCCCAGTACTTC.

Comments on this clonotype: One base away lies a much larger clone, so this may be a sequencing read error. V and J are TRBV7-9 and TRBJ1-6; D gene uncertain. The CDR3 spans 15 residues. Germline V gene sequence: CDR1 SEHNR, CDR2 FQNEAQ (reference sequence). The CDR3 loop reads CACSSDGRANSPLHF. CDR3 in DNA: TGTGCCTGCAGCTCCGACGGAAGGGCGAATTCACCCCTCCACTTT.

Details on this clonotype: The junction departs from germline at one end; a sequencing error may be responsible. The J gene is TRBJ2-7, the V gene TRBV28, with D possibly being TRBD2 (6 bases). CDR1 MDHEN and CDR2 SYDVKM come from the germline V gene. This CDR3 is 15 amino acids long. CDR3 loop: CVRRISGLPSHEQYF. CDR3 DNA sequence: TGTGTCCGCAGGATCTCGGGACTGCCCTCCCACGAGCAGTACTTC. Looking up the rest from reference TRBV28 and TRBJ2-7 gives the full variable domain: DVKVTQSSRYLVKRTGEKVFLECVQDMDHENMFWYRQDPGLGLRLIYFSYDVKMKEKGDIPEGYSVSREKKERFSLILESASTNQTSMYLCVRRISGLPSHEQYFGPGTRLTVT.

A note on this clonotype: A much larger clone sits a single nucleotide away, making a read error possible. The CDR3: CSVEGPGHFEETQYF. DNA of the CDR3: TGCAGCGTTGAAGGACCCGGGCACTTCGAAGAGACCCAGTACTTC. The J gene is TRBJ2-5, the V gene TRBV29-1; no firm D call. There are 15 residues in the CDR3. V was pared by 1 base and J by 3 bases, with 15 bases between. The germline V gene has CDR1 SQVTM and CDR2 ANQGSEA.

The count of this clonotype is one. The CDR3 end shows no conserved phenylalanine or tryptophan, and so a read error is likely. The rearrangement uses TRBV5-6 and TRBJ2-7; TRBD2 matches 11 bases. The CDR3 extends over 17 amino acids. The V gene's germline CDR1 is SGHDT and CDR2 YYEEEE. The CDR3, as DNA: TGTGGCAGCAGCTTGGCACTAGCGGGAGTGAGCTCCTACGAGCAGTACCTC. Protein: CGSSLALAGVSSYEQYL.

Details on this clonotype: Lacking the conserved final phenylalanine or tryptophan, this CDR3 likely reflects a read error. The CDR3 loop is CASSSDFSGIYNEQFL. The DNA of the CDR3 is TGTGCCAGCAGCTCTGACTTCAGCGGTATCTACAATGAGCAGTTCCTC. The V call is TRBV7-8, the J call TRBJ2-1, with a tentative D call TRBD2 (5 bases). V gave up 4 bases and J gave up 3 bases, with 16 bases separating them. Germline assignment: CDR1 SGHVS and CDR2 FQNEAQ. The CDR3 covers 16 residues.

The table lists this clonotype with a few counts. One end of the junction does not line up with germline, which may come from a read error. The CDR3 nucleotides read TGTGCCAGCAGGGACAGCTATAGCAGTCAGCCCCAGCATTTT. This gives the protein CASRDSYSSQPQHF. The chain has TRBV2 and TRBJ1-5; D possibly corresponds to TRBD1 (6 bases). Germline CDR1 is SNHLY and CDR2 is FYNNEI. This CDR3 has 14 amino acids.

With respect to this clonotype: At one boundary the junction diverges from the germline segment, which might be a read error. This sequence joins TRBV11-2 and TRBJ2-7; D remains ambiguous. The germline V gene has CDR1 SGHAT and CDR2 FQNNGV. This CDR3 has 14 amino acids. CDR3 amino acids: CASNLTDGAYEQYF. The CDR3 region has the DNA TGTGCCAGCAACTTAACCGACGGAGCCTACGAGCAGTACTTT.

Notes on this clonotype: Lacking the conserved final phenylalanine or tryptophan, this CDR3 likely reflects a read error. The DNA for the CDR3 is TGTGCCAGCAGGTTCGAAGGGGCTAGCGAGCAGTACCTC. Its protein is CASRFEGASEQYL. The gene calls are TRBV11-2 and TRBJ2-7; TRBD1 is a possible D gene (5 bases). V shed 6 bases and J shed 6 bases, with 15 bases lying between them. Germline CDR1 SGHAT, CDR2 FQNNGV. This CDR3 contains 13 residues.

In this sample, this clonotype turned up a few times. The V gene is TRBV12-3 or TRBV12-4, the J gene TRBJ2-7; no clear D gene. The CDR3 is 13 residues long. The germline V and J ends were trimmed by 5 bases and 1 base, with 9 bases remaining between them. The CDR3 loop reads CASSLDFSYEQYF. The CDR3 region has the DNA TGTGCCAGCAGTCTTGACTTTTCCTACGAGCAGTACTTC.

Comment on this clonotype: No conserved phenylalanine or tryptophan ends this CDR3, so it is likely a read error. It is unclear where the CDR3 begins or ends on the DNA, so no DNA is shown, and the CDR3 is as TCRdb lists it. The chain combines TRBV4-1 with TRBJ1-6; the D call in the table, TRBD1, was not verified against the DNA. The CDR3 extends over 18 residues, inclusive of both ends. Germline assignment: CDR1 MGHRA and CDR2 YSYEKL. This chain's CDR3 is CASSQEAGWTARFGSLHS.

To note about this clonotype: Germline is not matched at one junction end, which may reflect a read error. V and J are TRBV5-5 and TRBJ1-5; a weak D match, TRBD1 (5 bases). The germline CDR1 and CDR2 sequences are SGHKS and YYEKEE (reference sequence). The CDR3 has 14 amino acids. The CDR3 is CAGSLEAGSQPRHF. CDR3 DNA: TGTGCCGGCAGCTTGGAGGCAGGGAGTCAGCCCCGGCATTTT.

Details on this clonotype: A much larger clone lies one base from this, so it may be a read error. The missing conserved phenylalanine or tryptophan at the end of this CDR3 makes a read error likely. V and J are TRBV25-1 and TRBJ1-6; D is perhaps TRBD1 (5 bases). V gave up 1 base and J gave up 9 bases, with 7 bases separating them. The CDR3 runs to 13 residues. Germline V gene data show CDR1 as MGHDK and CDR2 as SYGVNS. CDR3 protein: CASSESRGSPLHY. Written as DNA, the CDR3 is TGTGCCAGCAGTGAATCTAGGGGTTCACCCCTCCACTAT.

In the case of this clonotype: A much larger clone differs by one base, so this may be a read error. J is TRBJ1-3 and V is TRBV30; D unresolved. V was pared by 3 bases and J by 6 bases, with 15 bases between. The CDR3 consists of 14 residues. Germline V gives CDR1 GTSNPN, CDR2 SVGIG (reference sequence). The CDR3 DNA reads as TGTGCCTGGAGCGGACGCTTTCCTGAAAACACCATATATTTT. It yields the protein CAWSGRFPENTIYF.

V and J are TRBV12-3 or TRBV12-4 and TRBJ2-2, with a possible D match to TRBD2 (5 bases). Trimming shortened V by 5 bases and J by 5 bases, and 18 bases separated the two germline ends. CDR3 size: 16 residues. The CDR3 is CASSGRVSGYTGELFF. CDR3 coding DNA: TGTGCCAGCAGTGGCCGCGTATCGGGATATACCGGGGAGCTGTTTTTT.

This clonotype was seen just once. V usage is TRBV11-2 and J usage is TRBJ2-7; tentative D call: TRBD1 (7 bases). The CDR3 spans 15 residues. CDR1 is SGHAT and CDR2 is FQNNGV in the germline V gene. For the CDR3, the DNA is TGTGCTAGCGGTCCCCCATTGACAGGGAATTACGAGCAGTACTTC. It translates to CASGPPLTGNYEQYF. The full variable domain, its missing parts supplied by reference TRBV11-2 and TRBJ2-7, is EAGVAQSPRYKIIEKRQSVAFWCNPISGHATLYWYQQILGQGPKLLIQFQNNGVVDDSQLPKDRFSAERLKGVDSTLKIQPAKLEDSAVYLCASGPPLTGNYEQYFGPGTRLTVT.

This clonotype has ten or more counts. V is TRBV6-6 and J is TRBJ2-4; 10 bases line up with TRBD2. V lost 0 bases to trimming and J lost 9 bases; unmatched junction nucleotides: 5. Per germline, CDR1 MNHNY and CDR2 SVGAGI (reference sequence). The CDR3 spans 15 residues. The CDR3 region is CASSYSSSGSGIQYF. The CDR3 DNA sequence: TGTGCCAGCAGTTACTCGTCTAGCGGGAGCGGCATTCAGTACTTC.

A note on this clonotype: This CDR3 fails to terminate in the conserved phenylalanine or tryptophan, so it likely reflects a read error. The chain employs TRBV11-2 and TRBJ2-1; D is unclear. This CDR3 has 13 amino acids. Trimming removed 11 bases at V and 6 bases at J, with 17 bases between. Per the germline V gene, CDR1 is SGHAT and CDR2 is FQNNGV. In DNA, the CDR3 is TGTGCCTGGAGCCCACGAATACGCAATGAGCAGTTCTTA. Protein: CAWSPRIRNEQFL.

The V gene is TRBV28, the J gene TRBJ2-5; 8 bases are a match to TRBD2. The CDR3 spans 17 residues. The junction had 13 bases not matched to a gene; V was cut back by 2 bases and J by 5 bases. Germline V gene sequence: CDR1 MDHEN, CDR2 SYDVKM. The CDR3 region is CASSLPVGSGMMETQYF. CDR3 sequence (DNA): TGTGCCAGCAGTTTACCTGTCGGTAGCGGGATGATGGAGACCCAGTACTTC.